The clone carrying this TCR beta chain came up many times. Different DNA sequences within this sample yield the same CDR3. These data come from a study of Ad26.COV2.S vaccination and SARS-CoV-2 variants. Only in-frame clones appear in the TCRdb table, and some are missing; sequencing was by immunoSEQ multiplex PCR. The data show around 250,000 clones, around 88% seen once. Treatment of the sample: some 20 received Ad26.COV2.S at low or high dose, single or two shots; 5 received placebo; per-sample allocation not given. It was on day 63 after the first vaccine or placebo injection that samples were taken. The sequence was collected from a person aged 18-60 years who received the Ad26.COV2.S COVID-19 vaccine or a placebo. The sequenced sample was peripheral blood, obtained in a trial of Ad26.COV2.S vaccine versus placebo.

The CDR3 reads CASSQGGSYNEQFF. The DNA for the CDR3 is TGTGCCAGCAGCCAGGGCGGGTCCTACAATGAGCAGTTCTTC. The gene calls are TRBV7-3 and TRBJ2-1; D may match TRBD1 or TRBD2 (5 bases each). Germline V CDR1 and CDR2: SGHTA, FQGTGA. V lost 5 bases to trimming and J lost 1 base, with 9 bases between them. CDR3 length: 14 amino acids.